The 8 T cell receptor beta chains given below trace back to one sample, sequenced in a study of blood T cell repertoires in COVID-19. Repertoires were generated with immunoSEQ multiplex PCR, while TCRdb's copy carries only in-frame clones and drops some. The sample records 350,000 or so clones, around 87% being singletons. Sequenced input: peripheral blood. The origin of the receptors is a woman under 40 with COVID-19, enrolled during active disease.

The rearrangement uses TRBV7-2 and TRBJ2-3; weak D call: TRBD1 (6 bases). Germline V lookup: CDR1 SGHTA, CDR2 FQGNSA. V lost 5 bases to trimming and J lost 6 bases, with 21 bases between them. This CDR3 spans 16 amino acids. CDR3 bases: TGTGCCAGCAGCAGACAGGTCGGGACAATTGGCGATACGCAGTATTTT. It codes for CASSRQVGTIGDTQYF.

This clone has ten or more counts. The J gene is TRBJ2-2, the V gene TRBV6-4; D gene unclear. Trimming removed 4 bases at V and 1 base at J, with 10 bases between. This CDR3 contains 15 residues. Germline V lookup: CDR1 MRHNA, CDR2 SNTAGT. CDR3 in amino acids: CASSGQDGNTGELFF. DNA for the CDR3: TGTGCCAGCAGTGGTCAGGATGGGAACACCGGGGAGCTGTTTTTT.

The CDR3 protein is CASSSLGHNYEQYF. The CDR3, as DNA: TGTGCCAGCAGCTCACTGGGACATAACTACGAGCAGTACTTC. The chain employs TRBV7-9 and TRBJ2-7, with D possibly matching TRBD1 (6 bases). Per germline, CDR1 SEHNR and CDR2 FQNEAQ (reference sequence). There are 14 residues in the CDR3. V shed 4 bases and J shed 3 bases, with 13 bases lying between them.

This chain connects TRBV18 to TRBJ2-3; D is perhaps TRBD1 (6 bases). Germline V gene lookup returns CDR1 KGHSH and CDR2 LQKENI. V lost 6 bases, J lost 1 base, and 14 bases lay in between. This CDR3 contains 15 residues. The CDR3 DNA is TGTGCCAGCTCCCTCAACAGGGTACGCACAGATACGCAGTATTTT. Translation: CASSLNRVRTDTQYF.

V is TRBV7-6 and J is TRBJ2-7; the D gene is possibly TRBD2 (6 bases). This CDR3 has 16 amino acids. Germline V lookup: CDR1 SGHVS, CDR2 FNYEAQ. Between the trimmed V and J ends, which lost 0 bases and 6 bases, there was a span of 18 bases. CDR3 amino acids: CASSLAQGGVRSEQYF. CDR3 sequence (DNA): TGTGCCAGCAGCTTAGCCCAGGGAGGAGTGAGAAGCGAGCAGTACTTC.

The J gene is TRBJ2-7, the V gene TRBV6-1; 11 positions agree with TRBD2. This CDR3 spans 16 amino acids. The germline gives CDR1 MNHNS, CDR2 SASEGT. V was pared by 3 bases and J by 0 bases, with 4 bases of the junction left unmatched. Written as DNA, the CDR3 is TGTGCCAGCAGTGACCTTGGACTAGCGGGCTCCTACGAGCAGTACTTC. Protein product: CASSDLGLAGSYEQYF.

This chain uses TRBV4-1 with TRBJ2-3, with D unresolved. V was clipped by 0 bases and J by 5 bases, with 9 bases between them. The germline CDR1 and CDR2 sequences are MGHRA and YSYEKL. The CDR3 extends over 14 amino acids. CDR3 loop: CASSQESLLDTQYF. CDR3 bases: TGCGCCAGCAGCCAAGAGAGCCTACTAGATACGCAGTATTTT.

The chain has TRBV6-1 and TRBJ1-5, with D tentatively TRBD1 (5 bases). Germline lookup yields CDR1 MNHNS and CDR2 SASEGT. This CDR3 is 16 amino acids long. V dropped 4 bases and J dropped 4 bases, with 17 bases sitting between them. The CDR3 spells CASSVVRAARNQPQHF. CDR3 in DNA: TGTGCCAGCAGTGTGGTCAGGGCCGCTCGTAATCAGCCCCAGCATTTT.